This T cell receptor beta chain emerged from a study of blood T cell repertoires in COVID-19. Trimming cost V 4 bases and J 2 bases; bases outside gene matches: 4. Germline CDR1 is MDHEN and CDR2 is SYDVKM. The CDR3 runs to 15 residues. Method: immunoSEQ multiplex PCR; TCRdb's copy keeps in-frame clones and lacks some. The sample holds roughly 200,000 clones, roughly four fifths seen once. Enrolment of Seattle patients took place during active infection, and they were followed longitudinally. This sequence joins TRBV28 and TRBJ2-7; TRBD2 aligns across 11 bases. The sequenced sample consisted of peripheral blood. This clonotype was sampled from an elderly woman with COVID-19, enrolled during active disease. The DNA for the CDR3 is TGTGCCAGCAGTTGGGGGGGACTAGCGGCCTACGAGCAGTACTTC. It encodes CASSWGGLAAYEQYF. The variable domain in full, completed from reference TRBV28 and TRBJ2-7, reads DVKVTQSSRYLVKRTGEKVFLECVQDMDHENMFWYRQDPGLGLRLIYFSYDVKMKEKGDIPEGYSVSREKKERFSLILESASTNQTSMYLCASSWGGLAAYEQYFGPGTRLTVT.